This TCR beta chain was sequenced for a study of blood T cells in healthy people across ages. Findings of the study overall: Nothing was known about donor CMV status, and this possibly confounded expanded clonotype changes. Long-lived and aged donors differed, with more naive CD4+ cells and higher diversity in the long-lived. Any conclusive comparison of naive versus antigen-experienced cells was prevented by using unsorted PBMCs.

For this clonotype: The antigen remains undetermined.

The germline CDR1 and CDR2 sequences are SGHDT and YYEEEE. The CDR3 contains 15 residues. The junction had 10 bases not matched to a gene; V was cut back by 3 bases and J by 7 bases. Donors were systemically healthy Caucasian individuals from Russia aged roughly 6 to 95 years. Next came a second PCR, run for roughly 6 to 11 cycles, which used a sample-barcoded 5' primer along with a J-beta primer mix. TCRdb analysed the 5' RACE reads with MiXCR anew, one entry per CDR3 protein. The data show hundreds of thousands of distinct CDR3 sequences, 56% seen once. This TCR derives from a man aged 40-49 years in good health. What was sequenced was blood. The V and J genes are TRBV5-6 and TRBJ2-3; 8 nucleotides align to TRBD2. CDR3 loop: CASSSTGLGLNTQYF. The DNA for the CDR3 is TGTGCCAGCAGCTCAACGGGACTAGGACTAAATACGCAGTATTTT. Variable domain in full (rest from reference TRBV5-6 and TRBJ2-3): DAGVTQSPTHLIKTRGQQVTLRCSPKSGHDTVSWYQQALGQGPQFIFQYYEEEERQRGNFPDRFSGHQFPNYSSELNVNALLLGDSALYLCASSSTGLGLNTQYFGPGTRLTVL.